The sample holds a few counts of the clone carrying this T cell receptor beta chain. Its antigen is still unknown. This record comes from a study of graft-versus-host responses after intestinal transplantation. Study at large: Recipients uniformly received anti-thymocyte globulin induction, followed by tacrolimus and steroids for three to four years.

Findings and limits, study-wide: Allografts carried high graft-versus-host to host-versus-graft clonal ratios in patients having graft-donor T cell macrochimerism. Association was observed between peak circulating GvH clone levels and early post-transplant HvG declines. Recipient marrow contained GvH clones, some of which appeared first in ileum or blood.

Clones were read by immunoSEQ multiplex PCR, and TCRdb kept only the in-frame ones, dropping some. The sample has around 18,000 clones; around nine tenths are singletons. Trimming removed 0 bases from V and 4 bases from J, with 12 bases in between. The CDR3 covers 16 residues. Germline assignment: CDR1 SGHAT and CDR2 FQNNGV. Sample: PBMCs, taken approximately 15 weeks after intestinal transplant. The V and J genes are TRBV11-2 and TRBJ2-2; no definite D call. This receptor was identified in a human patient who received an intestinal transplant, so some T cells may come from the graft donor. CDR3 sequence: CASSLDNPKGTGELFF. Written as DNA, the CDR3 is TGTGCCAGCAGCTTAGATAACCCCAAGGGCACCGGGGAGCTGTTTTTT.